One sample yielded the 10 T cell receptor beta chains listed below, sequenced in a study of T cell clonotyping in hematopoietic cell transplantation. TCRdb keeps only in-frame clones here, not all; method: immunoSEQ multiplex PCR. The data show fewer than 25,000 clones, about nine tenths seen once. The time point here: recipient sample about 28 days before transplant, after cytoreduction. Specimen: peripheral blood mononuclear cells, collected before stem cell transplant. Source of these receptors: a man aged 18-30 years with biphenotypic leukemia. Some clones in this sample may be carry-over from other donors' samples.

The chain has TRBV27 and TRBJ1-2; TRBD1 matches 7 bases. J was trimmed by 0 bases and V by 5 bases; bases with no gene match: 6. This CDR3 has 15 residues. Germline CDR1 is MNHEY and CDR2 is SMNVEV (reference sequence). The CDR3 DNA reads TGTGCCAGCAGTCCCAGGGACAGCCCTAACTATGGCTACACCTTC. Protein sequence: CASSPRDSPNYGYTF.

The chain recombines TRBV12-5 with TRBJ1-2; the D gene is possibly TRBD1 (6 bases). This CDR3 has 14 residues. The germline V gene encodes CDR1 LGHNT and CDR2 FRNRAP. V gave up 0 bases and J gave up 8 bases, with 13 bases separating them. The CDR3 bases are TGTGCTAGTGGTTTGGTACAAATGGGGGGCGGCTACACCTTC. Protein: CASGLVQMGGGYTF.

This clone occurred once. The V gene is TRBV6-6, the J gene TRBJ1-3; D unresolved. Trimming shortened V by 10 bases and J by 3 bases, and 7 bases separated the two germline ends. CDR1 MNHNY and CDR2 SVGAGI come from the germline V gene (reference sequence). CDR3 length: 11 residues. The CDR3 DNA is TGTGCCATAACCAGTGGAAACACCATATATTTT. Protein: CAITSGNTIYF.

This chain connects TRBV5-1 to TRBJ1-5; no clear D. The ends were cut back, 1 base at V and 0 bases at J, with 8 bases in the middle. CDR3 size: 15 residues. Germline-derived CDR1 and CDR2 are SGHRS and YFSETQ. The CDR3 here is CASSLTPYSNQPQHF. DNA for the CDR3: TGCGCCAGCAGCTTGACACCATATAGCAATCAGCCCCAGCATTTT. The full variable domain, rest sourced from reference TRBV5-1 and TRBJ1-5, is KAGVTQTPRYLIKTRGQQVTLSCSPISGHRSVSWYQQTPGQGLQFLFEYFSETQRNKGNFPGRFSGRQFSNSRSEMNVSTLELGDSALYLCASSLTPYSNQPQHFGDGTRLSIL.

The chain couples TRBV25-1 to TRBJ1-1; D is unresolved. Trimming left V 5 bases short and J 7 bases short, with 8 bases between. Germline loops: CDR1 MGHDK, CDR2 SYGVNS. The CDR3 is 11 residues long. The CDR3 loop is CASSIIGEAFF. The CDR3 DNA follows: TGTGCCAGCAGTATCATCGGTGAAGCTTTCTTT.

The rearrangement links TRBV7-2 to TRBJ2-3, with TRBD2 as a possible D gene (6 bases). With 5 bases removed from V and 3 bases from J, the gap between germline ends came to 15 bases. CDR3 size: 15 residues. CDR1 is SGHTA and CDR2 is FQGNSA in the germline V gene. CDR3 protein: CASSLPRGRTDTQYF. The DNA for the CDR3 is TGTGCCAGCAGCCTGCCGCGGGGTAGGACAGATACGCAGTATTTT.

The V and J genes are TRBV18 and TRBJ1-1; TRBD1 matches 7 bases. The V segment lost 2 bases and the J segment 5 bases; nucleotides outside the gene matches: 8. The germline V gene encodes CDR1 KGHSH and CDR2 LQKENI. The CDR3 extends over 15 amino acids. The CDR3 nucleotides are TGTGCCAGCTCACCAAAGGAGGGGGCGAGAACTGAAGCTTTCTTT. Translated: CASSPKEGARTEAFF.

This clone was detected once. V gene TRBV19 combines with J gene TRBJ1-6, with TRBD1 matching 9 bases. Trimming removed 5 bases from V and 7 bases from J; junction bases left unmatched: 6. This CDR3 is 15 amino acids long. The germline CDR1 and CDR2 sequences are LNHDA and SQIVND (reference sequence). The CDR3 nucleotides are TGTGCCAGTAGTGCGTACAGGGGGCAAAATTCACCCCTCCACTTT. Amino acid sequence: CASSAYRGQNSPLHF.

The chain links TRBV29-1 to TRBJ2-7; the D call may be TRBD1 or TRBD2 (6 bases each). Per germline, CDR1 SQVTM and CDR2 ANQGSEA. V lost 7 bases to trimming and J lost 4 bases, with 17 bases between them. The CDR3 runs to 13 residues. This CDR3 reads CSAVAGGQYEQYF. The CDR3 DNA reads TGCAGCGCCGTGGCCGGGGGCCAGTACGAGCAGTACTTC.

This rearrangement joins TRBV9 to TRBJ1-4; D might be TRBD1 (5 bases). V lost 0 bases to trimming and J lost 0 bases, with 15 bases between them. CDR3 size: 18 residues. Germline-derived CDR1 and CDR2 are SGDLS and YYNGEE. The CDR3 loop is CASSVGQGFLATNEKLFF. The CDR3 DNA follows: TGTGCCAGCAGCGTAGGTCAGGGATTCCTTGCAACTAATGAAAAACTGTTTTTT.